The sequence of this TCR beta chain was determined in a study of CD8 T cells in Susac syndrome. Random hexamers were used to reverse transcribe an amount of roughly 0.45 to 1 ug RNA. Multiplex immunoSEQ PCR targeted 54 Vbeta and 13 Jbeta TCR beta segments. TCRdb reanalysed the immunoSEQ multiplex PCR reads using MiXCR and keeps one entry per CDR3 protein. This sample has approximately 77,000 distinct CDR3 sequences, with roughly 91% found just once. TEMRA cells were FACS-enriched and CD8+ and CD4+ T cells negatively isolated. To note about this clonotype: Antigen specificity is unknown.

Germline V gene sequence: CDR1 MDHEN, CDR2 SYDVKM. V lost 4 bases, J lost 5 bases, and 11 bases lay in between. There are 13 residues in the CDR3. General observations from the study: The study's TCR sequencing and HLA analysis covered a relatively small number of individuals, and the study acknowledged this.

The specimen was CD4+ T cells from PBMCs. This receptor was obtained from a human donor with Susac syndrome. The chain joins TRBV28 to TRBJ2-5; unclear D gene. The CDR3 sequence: CASSSPQGETQYF. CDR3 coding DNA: TGTGCCAGCAGTTCCCCACAAGGGGAGACCCAGTACTTC.